This record concerns one T cell receptor beta chain sequence. A much larger clone is a single base away; this may be a read error. The CDR3 length is 17 residues. Germline V lookup: CDR1 MRHNA, CDR2 SNTAGT. This entry is derived from a study of T cells in Graves' hyperthyroidism and ophthalmopathy. RNA transcripts provided the source from which TCR beta CDR3 regions were amplified. First-round RT-PCR targeting the TCR CDR3 was performed with the HTBI primer set. MiXCR, run by TCRdb on the multiplex PCR reads, gives a single entry per CDR3 protein. Of under 600,000 distinct CDR3 sequences detected, 15% to 20% appear once; the ten largest clones hold around 3.5%.

This receptor was obtained from a middle-aged woman with Graves' ophthalmopathy. The chain links TRBV6-4 to TRBJ1-2; D perhaps matches TRBD1 (6 bases). Sequenced input: blood. The CDR3 DNA follows: TGTGCCAACAGTAATACGTTAGTCAGGGGAGTTGGCTATGGCTACACCTTC. Translated, it gives CANSNTLVRGVGYGYTF.